This entry lists 17 T cell receptor beta chains sequenced from one sample in a study of cytomegalovirus exposure and HLA in healthy donors. Using immunoSEQ multiplex PCR, the repertoire was profiled, and TCRdb retains in-frame clones only, with some absent. The data hold 150,000 to 200,000 clones, with around four fifths observed a single time. The sample was PBMCs. These receptors originate from a young man in good health and CMV-seropositive.

V is TRBV11-2 and J is TRBJ2-7; possibly TRBD2 for D (6 bases). The V and J ends lost 5 bases and 1 base respectively, with 15 bases between them. This CDR3 region has 15 residues. Germline V gene sequence: CDR1 SGHAT, CDR2 FQNNGV. DNA of the CDR3: TGTGCCAGCAGCGGCGAGGGACTCCATTCCTACGAGCAGTACTTC. Translated: CASSGEGLHSYEQYF.

V gene TRBV19 combines with J gene TRBJ2-5; no clear D. CDR1 is LNHDA, CDR2 SQIVND, per germline (reference sequence). V shed 0 bases and J shed 4 bases, with 9 bases lying between them. The CDR3 extends over 14 amino acids. The CDR3 DNA reads as TGTGCCAGTAGTATAGATCTCGGTACAGAGACCCAGTACTTC. Translating it yields CASSIDLGTETQYF.

V gene TRBV19 combines with J gene TRBJ2-1, with TRBD2 identical over 12 bases. Trimming removed 5 bases from V and 4 bases from J; junction bases left unmatched: 3. The length of the CDR3 is 15 residues. CDR1 is LNHDA and CDR2 is SQIVND in the germline V gene (reference sequence). CDR3 sequence: CASSETSGGYNEQFF. The CDR3 DNA is TGTGCCAGTAGTGAGACTAGCGGGGGATACAATGAGCAGTTCTTC.

V gene TRBV10-3 combines with J gene TRBJ2-4; D not certain. Germline-derived CDR1 and CDR2 are ENHRY and SYGVKD. Trimming left V 0 bases short and J 2 bases short, with 8 bases between. The CDR3 contains 15 residues. The CDR3: CAISESDITKNIQYF. In DNA, the CDR3 is TGTGCCATCAGTGAGTCTGACATCACCAAAAACATTCAGTACTTC.

The CDR3 sequence is CASSFRGRNYGYTF. CDR3 coding DNA: TGTGCCAGCAGTTTCAGGGGGCGTAACTATGGCTACACCTTC. The chain uses TRBV27 and TRBJ1-2, with 8 bases identical to TRBD1. V lost 3 bases and J lost 1; bases outside the gene matches: 1. This CDR3 is 14 amino acids long. Germline CDR1 reads MNHEY; CDR2 reads SMNVEV (reference sequence).

The chain combines TRBV18 with TRBJ1-5, with D possibly being TRBD1 (6 bases). The germline V gene encodes CDR1 KGHSH and CDR2 LQKENI. The V end lost 2 bases, the J end lost 2 bases, and 7 bases lay between the germline ends. The CDR3 consists of 14 residues. The CDR3 nucleotides are TGTGCCAGCTCACCAGGGGGCGGCAATCAGCCCCAGCATTTT. This translates into CASSPGGGNQPQHF.

This clone was picked up a small number of times. V is TRBV9 and J is TRBJ1-6; TRBD1 aligns across 8 bases. CDR1 is SGDLS and CDR2 is YYNGEE in the germline V gene. The CDR3 has 13 amino acids. Losses at the gene ends were 6 bases for V and 7 bases for J; bases not matched to a gene: 3. CDR3 region: CASTGTGNSPLHF. The DNA for the CDR3 is TGTGCCAGCACCGGGACAGGCAATTCACCCCTCCACTTT.

This chain links TRBV19 with TRBJ1-1; perhaps TRBD1 as D (6 bases). The CDR3 is made up of 13 amino acids. The germline V gene has CDR1 LNHDA and CDR2 SQIVND (reference sequence). Trimming removed 7 bases at V and 4 bases at J, with 13 bases between. CDR3 coding DNA: TGTGCCAGTAACTACAGAGGGGGCACTGAAGCTTTCTTT. This sequence encodes CASNYRGGTEAFF.

The V call is TRBV7-2, the J call TRBJ2-7; D possibly corresponds to TRBD2 (5 bases). Trimming pared 5 bases from V and 2 bases from J, leaving 16 bases between. The CDR3 totals 15 residues. CDR1 is SGHTA, CDR2 FQGNSA, per germline. Here the CDR3 DNA reads TGTGCCAGCAGCATGAGCGGCGCGGACCCCTACGAGCAGTACTTC. Translated, it gives CASSMSGADPYEQYF.

This clone was found once. The V gene is TRBV29-1, the J gene TRBJ2-3; TRBD2 might be the D (6 bases). The CDR3 runs 15 residues. Trimming removed 7 bases from V and 2 bases from J, with 19 bases in between. Per the germline V gene, CDR1 is SQVTM and CDR2 is ANQGSEA. CDR3 residues: CSAPGTAGNTDTQYF. CDR3 in DNA: TGCAGCGCTCCGGGGACCGCGGGGAACACAGATACGCAGTATTTT.

This clone was counted a few times. The chain recombines TRBV7-2 with TRBJ1-5; D is perhaps TRBD1 (5 bases). The germline V and J ends were trimmed by 5 bases and 3 bases, with 11 bases remaining between them. The germline CDR1 and CDR2 sequences are SGHTA and FQGNSA. The CDR3 extends over 14 amino acids. The CDR3 spells CASSTKGSNQPQHF. CDR3 sequence (DNA): TGTGCCAGCAGCACTAAGGGGTCCAATCAGCCCCAGCATTTT. Looking up the rest from reference TRBV7-2 and TRBJ1-5 gives the full variable domain: GAGVSQSPSNKVTEKGKDVELRCDPISGHTALYWYRQSLGQGLEFLIYFQGNSAPDKSGLPSDRFSAERTGGSVSTLTIQRTQQEDSAVYLCASSTKGSNQPQHFGDGTRLSIL.

The chain is built from TRBV6-1 and TRBJ1-2; D uncertain. Trimming removed 6 bases at V and 4 bases at J, with 6 bases between. The CDR3 sequence is 11 residues long. Germline V gene lookup returns CDR1 MNHNS and CDR2 SASEGT. The CDR3 loop reads CASRGLYGYTF. The CDR3 region has the DNA TGTGCCAGCAGGGGCCTCTATGGCTACACCTTC.

In its sample, this clone was seen once. This chain links TRBV7-9 with TRBJ2-5; possibly TRBD2 for D (6 bases). V lost 3 bases to trimming and J lost 4 bases, with 6 bases between them. Germline assignment: CDR1 SEHNR and CDR2 FQNEAQ (reference sequence). The CDR3 has 12 amino acids. The CDR3 DNA reads TGTGCCAGCAGCTTGCGGGGAGAGACCCAGTACTTC. Translated, it gives CASSLRGETQYF.

This chain links TRBV12-5 with TRBJ1-5; TRBD1 is a possible D gene (5 bases). V was cut by 4 bases and J by 0 bases, with 13 bases left in between. The CDR3 length is 16 residues. Germline V CDR1 and CDR2: LGHNT, FRNRAP. CDR3 sequence reads: CASGSTPGYSNQPQHF. CDR3 sequence (DNA): TGTGCTAGTGGTTCGACTCCAGGGTATAGCAATCAGCCCCAGCATTTT.

The chain uses TRBV10-3 and TRBJ2-2; D is unclear. The V end was cut by 8 bases, the J end by 1 base, with 5 bases between. The CDR3 has 12 amino acids. Germline V lookup: CDR1 ENHRY, CDR2 SYGVKD. The CDR3 nucleotides read TGTGCCATCGGCGGGAACACCGGGGAGCTGTTTTTT. This gives the protein CAIGGNTGELFF.

The chain carries TRBV4-1 and TRBJ2-3, with 10 bases lining up with TRBD2. The CDR3 runs 18 residues. After removal of 0 bases from V and 2 bases from J, the junction contained 8 bases not matched to a gene. The germline gives CDR1 MGHRA, CDR2 YSYEKL. CDR3 DNA: TGCGCCAGCAGCCAAGATCGGTCTAGCGGGGGCTACACAGATACGCAGTATTTT. Protein product: CASSQDRSSGGYTDTQYF.

This clone was detected ten times or more. The gene calls are TRBV6-1 and TRBJ1-1; possibly TRBD1 for D (6 bases). V lost 6 bases, J lost 0 bases, and 8 bases lay in between. Germline V CDR1 and CDR2: MNHNS, SASEGT. The length of the CDR3 is 13 residues. The CDR3 is CASRQGLNTEAFF. The CDR3 coding sequence is TGTGCCAGCAGACAGGGTTTGAACACTGAAGCTTTCTTT.